This section outlines one T cell receptor (beta chain) sequence together with its context. The antigen remains unidentified. The data derive from a study of CD4+ T cells in melanoma. Using immunoSEQ multiplex PCR, the repertoire was profiled, and TCRdb retains in-frame clones only, with some absent. In the table there are over 100,000 clones, around 92% of which are singletons. The ends lost 5 bases at V and 4 bases at J; junction bases unmatched: 9. The CDR3 sequence is 15 residues long. Germline CDR1 and CDR2: LNHDA and SQIVND (reference sequence). Regarding the study as a whole: In melanoma, neoantigen-specific CD4+ T cells reportedly differed in differentiation state.

This receptor was identified in a human donor with melanoma. The chain is built from TRBV19 and TRBJ1-2, with 8 bases aligning to TRBD1. The sequencing sample was made of peripheral blood. The CDR3 is CASSASGGSGYGYTF. In DNA form, the CDR3 reads TGTGCCAGTAGTGCATCAGGGGGCAGCGGCTATGGCTACACCTTC.